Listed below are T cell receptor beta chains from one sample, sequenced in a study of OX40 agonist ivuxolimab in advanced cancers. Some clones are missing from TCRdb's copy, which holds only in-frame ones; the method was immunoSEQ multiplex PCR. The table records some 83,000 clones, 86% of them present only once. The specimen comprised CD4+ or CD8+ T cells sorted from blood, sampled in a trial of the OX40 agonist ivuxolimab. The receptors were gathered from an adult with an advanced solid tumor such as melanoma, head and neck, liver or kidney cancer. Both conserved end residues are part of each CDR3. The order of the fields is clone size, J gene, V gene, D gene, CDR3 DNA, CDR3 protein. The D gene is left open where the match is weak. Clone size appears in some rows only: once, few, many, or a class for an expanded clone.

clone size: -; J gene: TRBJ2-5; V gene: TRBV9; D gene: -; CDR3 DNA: TGTGCCAGCAGCCCTCCTCGCCAAGAGACCCAGTACTTC; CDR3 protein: CASSPPRQETQYF
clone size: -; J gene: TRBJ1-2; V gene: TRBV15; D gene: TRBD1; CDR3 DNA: TGTGCCACCAGCAGCCCACAGGGGAACCATGGCTACACCTTC; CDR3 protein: CATSSPQGNHGYTF
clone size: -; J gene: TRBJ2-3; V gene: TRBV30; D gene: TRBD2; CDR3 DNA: TGTGCCTGGACAGCGGGGCCCACAGATACGCAGTATTTT; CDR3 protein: CAWTAGPTDTQYF
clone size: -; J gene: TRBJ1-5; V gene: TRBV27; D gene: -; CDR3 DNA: TGTGCCAGCAGTTTCAGGGTTAGCAATCAGCCCCAGCATTTT; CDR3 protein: CASSFRVSNQPQHF
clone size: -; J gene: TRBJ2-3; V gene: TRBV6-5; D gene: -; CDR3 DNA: TGTGCCAGCAGTTACTCCCCTCGCTCAGATACGCAGTATTTT; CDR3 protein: CASSYSPRSDTQYF
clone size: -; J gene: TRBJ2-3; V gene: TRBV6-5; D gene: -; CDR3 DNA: TGTGCCAGCAGTTACGGCTCCCCGGCAGATACGCAGTATTTT; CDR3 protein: CASSYGSPADTQYF
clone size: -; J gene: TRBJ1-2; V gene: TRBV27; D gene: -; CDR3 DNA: TGTGCCAGCCGGGACCCGGGGATAGGCTACACCTTC; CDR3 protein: CASRDPGIGYTF
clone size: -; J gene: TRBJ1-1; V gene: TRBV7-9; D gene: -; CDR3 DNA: TGTGCCAGCACACGCAAAGGGGGAACTGAAGCTTTCTTT; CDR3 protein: CASTRKGGTEAFF
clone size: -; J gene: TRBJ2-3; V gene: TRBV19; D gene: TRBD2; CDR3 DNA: TGTGCCAGTAGTAAAAGGAGTCTAGCGGGGGGGCCTACAGATACGCAGTATTTT; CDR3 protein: CASSKRSLAGGPTDTQYF
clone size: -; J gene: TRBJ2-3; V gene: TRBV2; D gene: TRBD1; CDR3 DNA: TGTGCCAGCAGTAACGAGGGGGCGACCACCGGTGCTACGCAGTATTTT; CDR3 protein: CASSNEGATTGATQYF
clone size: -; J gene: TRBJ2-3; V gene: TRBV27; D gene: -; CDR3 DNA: TGTGCCAGCAGTTTATGGGGGATCACAGATACGCAGTATTTT; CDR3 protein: CASSLWGITDTQYF
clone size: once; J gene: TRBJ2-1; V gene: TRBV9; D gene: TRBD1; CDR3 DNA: TGTGCCAGCAGCGTACGGGGAACCAGGGGGCTGAATGAGCAGTTCTTC; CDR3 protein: CASSVRGTRGLNEQFF
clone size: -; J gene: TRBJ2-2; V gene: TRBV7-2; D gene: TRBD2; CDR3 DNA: TGTGCCAGCAGCTTCACTAGCGGTGGGGTTACCGGGGAGCTGTTTTTT; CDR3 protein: CASSFTSGGVTGELFF
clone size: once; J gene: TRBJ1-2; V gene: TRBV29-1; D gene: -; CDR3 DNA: TGCAGCGGGGACACTGGGAATGGCTACACCTTC; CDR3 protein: CSGDTGNGYTF
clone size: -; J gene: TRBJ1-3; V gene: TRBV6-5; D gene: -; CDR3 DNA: TGTGCCAGCACATCCGGAAACACCATATATTTT; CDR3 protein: CASTSGNTIYF
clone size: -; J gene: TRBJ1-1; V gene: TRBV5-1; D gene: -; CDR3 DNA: TGCGCCAGCAGCTTTGTGACAGGTGGGACTGAAGCTTTCTTT; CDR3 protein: CASSFVTGGTEAFF
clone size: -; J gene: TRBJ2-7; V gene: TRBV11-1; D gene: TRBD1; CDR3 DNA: TGTGCCAGCAGCCGGGGACAGGAGTTACACGAGCAGTACTTC; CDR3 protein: CASSRGQELHEQYF
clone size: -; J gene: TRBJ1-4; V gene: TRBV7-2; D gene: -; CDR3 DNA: TGTGCCAGCAGCTTAAGATTAGCAGGGCGAGTTAATGAAAAACTGTTTTTT; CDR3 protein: CASSLRLAGRVNEKLFF
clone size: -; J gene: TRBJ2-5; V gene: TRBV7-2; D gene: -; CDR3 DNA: TGTGCCAGCAGCTTTGTTCAGGGGGGAGGAGAGACCCAGTACTTC; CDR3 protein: CASSFVQGGGETQYF
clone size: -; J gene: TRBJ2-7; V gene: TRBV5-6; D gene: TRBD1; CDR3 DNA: TGTGCCAGCAGCTTGGATACAGGGGGCTACGAGCAGTACTTC; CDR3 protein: CASSLDTGGYEQYF
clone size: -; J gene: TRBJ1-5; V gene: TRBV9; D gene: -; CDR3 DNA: TGTGCCAGCAGCGTAGGGGGGGGAGACAATCAGCCCCAGCATTTT; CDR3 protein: CASSVGGGDNQPQHF
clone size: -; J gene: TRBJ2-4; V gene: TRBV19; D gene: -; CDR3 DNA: TGTGCCACCTCCAAGGGGGGGGCCAAAAACATTCAGTACTTC; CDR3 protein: CATSKGGAKNIQYF
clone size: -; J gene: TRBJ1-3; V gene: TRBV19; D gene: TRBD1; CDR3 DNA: TGTGCCAGCCTGGACACAGGGGCCTGGAACACCATATATTTT; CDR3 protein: CASLDTGAWNTIYF
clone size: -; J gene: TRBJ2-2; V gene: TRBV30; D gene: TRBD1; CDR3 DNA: TGTGCCTGGAAGGTTTGGGACAGGGTCACCGGGGAGCTGTTTTTT; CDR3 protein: CAWKVWDRVTGELFF
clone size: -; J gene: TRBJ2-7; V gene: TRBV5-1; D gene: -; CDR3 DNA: TGCGCCAGCAGCTTGGGGCTAGAAACCTACGAGCAGTACTTC; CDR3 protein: CASSLGLETYEQYF
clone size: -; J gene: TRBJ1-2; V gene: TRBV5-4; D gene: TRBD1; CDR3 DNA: TGTGCCAGCAGCTTAGGGACAGCTAAGATTAACTATGGCTACACCTTC; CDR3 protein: CASSLGTAKINYGYTF
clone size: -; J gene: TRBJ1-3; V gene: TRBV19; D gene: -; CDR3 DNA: TGTGCCAGTAGTATAGATGGGGTTACCTCTGGAAACACCATATATTTT; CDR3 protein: CASSIDGVTSGNTIYF
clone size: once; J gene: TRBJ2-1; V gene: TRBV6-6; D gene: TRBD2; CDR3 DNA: TGTGCCAGCAGTAGCGGGGGGCGATACAATGAGCAGTTCTTC; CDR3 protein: CASSSGGRYNEQFF
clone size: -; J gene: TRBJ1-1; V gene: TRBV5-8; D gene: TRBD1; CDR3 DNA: TGTGCCAGCACGCGGGACAGGACCACTGAAGCTTTCTTT; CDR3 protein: CASTRDRTTEAFF
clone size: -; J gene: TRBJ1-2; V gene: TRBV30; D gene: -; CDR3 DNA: TGTGCCTGGAGTGTACAACCCAACCCCACCTTC; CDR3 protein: CAWSVQPNPTF
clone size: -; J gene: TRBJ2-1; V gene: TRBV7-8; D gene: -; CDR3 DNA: TGTGCCAGCAGCTTATCCCGAGAGCAGTTCTTC; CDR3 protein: CASSLSREQFF
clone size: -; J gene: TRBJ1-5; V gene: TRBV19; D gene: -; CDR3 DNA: TGTGCCAGTAGGTACGGCCGGGGGCGCAATCAGCCCCAGCATTTT; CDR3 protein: CASRYGRGRNQPQHF
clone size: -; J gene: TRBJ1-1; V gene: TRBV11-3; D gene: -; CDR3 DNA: TGTGCCAGCAGCTCAGAATTGAACACTGAAGCTTTCTTT; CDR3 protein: CASSSELNTEAFF
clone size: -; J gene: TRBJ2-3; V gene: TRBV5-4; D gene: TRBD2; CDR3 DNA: TGTGCCAGCAGCCCCGGACTAGCGGGGGGCAGAAGCACAGATACGCAGTATTTT; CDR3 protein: CASSPGLAGGRSTDTQYF
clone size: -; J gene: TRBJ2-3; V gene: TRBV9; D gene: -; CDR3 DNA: TGTGCCAGCAGCGTACAACTAGCAGATACGCAGTATTTT; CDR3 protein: CASSVQLADTQYF
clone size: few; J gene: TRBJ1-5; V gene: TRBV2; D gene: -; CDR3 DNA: TGTGCCAGCAGTGAATTAGATAGCAATCAGCCCCAGCATTTT; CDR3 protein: CASSELDSNQPQHF
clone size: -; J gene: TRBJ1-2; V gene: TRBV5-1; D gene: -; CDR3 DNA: TGCGCCAGCAGCCTTCAGCAGGGGAACTATGGCTACACCTTC; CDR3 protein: CASSLQQGNYGYTF
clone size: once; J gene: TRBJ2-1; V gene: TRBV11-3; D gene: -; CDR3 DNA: TGTGCCAGTCGCCTTGAGGGCGAGCAGTTCTTC; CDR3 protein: CASRLEGEQFF
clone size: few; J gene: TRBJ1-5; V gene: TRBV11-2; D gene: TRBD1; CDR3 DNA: TGTGCCAGCAGTTCGCTCGGACAGGGCAATCAGCCCCAGCATTTT; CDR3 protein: CASSSLGQGNQPQHF
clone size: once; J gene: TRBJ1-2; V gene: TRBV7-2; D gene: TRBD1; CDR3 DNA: TGTGCCAGCAGCTGGGACAGCACCCGGAGTGCTAACTATGGCTACACCTTC; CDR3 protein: CASSWDSTRSANYGYTF
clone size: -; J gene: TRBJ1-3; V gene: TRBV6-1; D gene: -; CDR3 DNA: TGTGCCAGCAGTGAACCACGCCACTCTGGAAACACCATATATTTT; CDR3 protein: CASSEPRHSGNTIYF
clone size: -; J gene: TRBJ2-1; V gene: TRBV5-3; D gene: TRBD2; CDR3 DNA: TGTGCCAGAAGCTTGGGGTTGACTAGCGTTGAGAGCTCCTACAATGAGCAGTTCTTC; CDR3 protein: CARSLGLTSVESSYNEQFF
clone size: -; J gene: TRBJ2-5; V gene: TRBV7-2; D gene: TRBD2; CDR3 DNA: TGTGCCAGCATCGCTAGGTCTAGCGGGACTACCCAAGAGACCCAGTACTTC; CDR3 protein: CASIARSSGTTQETQYF
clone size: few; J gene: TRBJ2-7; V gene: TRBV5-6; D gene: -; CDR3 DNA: TGTGCCAGCAGCTTGGTCCCAACAGGGACCCGTTACGAGCAGTACTTC; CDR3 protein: CASSLVPTGTRYEQYF
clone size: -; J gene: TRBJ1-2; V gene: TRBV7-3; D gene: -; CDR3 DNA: TGTGCCAGCAGCTTAGTCGGAGGACCACAAGGCGGGGGGTACTATGGCTACACCTTC; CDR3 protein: CASSLVGGPQGGGYYGYTF
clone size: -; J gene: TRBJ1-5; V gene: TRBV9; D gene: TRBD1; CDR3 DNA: TGTGCCAGCAGCGCAACAGGGGGCAATCAGCCCCAGCATTTT; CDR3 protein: CASSATGGNQPQHF
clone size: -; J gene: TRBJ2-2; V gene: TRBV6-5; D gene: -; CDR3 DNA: TGTGCCAGCAGTCGTCTACCCGAGAACTACGGGGAGCTGTTTTTT; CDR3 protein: CASSRLPENYGELFF
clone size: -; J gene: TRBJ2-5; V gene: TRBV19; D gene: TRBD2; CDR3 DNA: TGTGCCAGTAGTACCTCGGGACTAGCGGGGGGGACCCAGTACTTC; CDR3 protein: CASSTSGLAGGTQYF
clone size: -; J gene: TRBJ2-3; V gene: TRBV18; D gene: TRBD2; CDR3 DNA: TGTGCCAGCTCACCACTGAGCGGGGGGGCGGCAGATACGCAGTATTTT; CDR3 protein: CASSPLSGGAADTQYF
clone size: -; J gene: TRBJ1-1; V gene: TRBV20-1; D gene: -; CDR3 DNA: TGCAGTGCTGATATGAACACTGAAGCTTTCTTT; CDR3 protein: CSADMNTEAFF
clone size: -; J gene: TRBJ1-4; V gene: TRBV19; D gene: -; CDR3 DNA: TGTGCCACCTCAGGGACGGTGACTAATGAAAAACTGTTTTTT; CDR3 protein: CATSGTVTNEKLFF
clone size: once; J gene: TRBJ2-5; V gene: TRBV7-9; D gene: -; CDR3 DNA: TGTGCCAGCAGAGAGGGACGGACGGAAGAGACCCAGTACTTC; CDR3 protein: CASREGRTEETQYF
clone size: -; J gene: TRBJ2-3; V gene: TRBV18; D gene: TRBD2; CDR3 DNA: TGTGCCAGCTCACCAGCGGCGGGGGTACCTGATACGCAGTATTTT; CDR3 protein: CASSPAAGVPDTQYF
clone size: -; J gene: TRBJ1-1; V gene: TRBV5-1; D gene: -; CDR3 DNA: TGCGCCAGCAGGGATGGGACTGAAGCTTTCTTT; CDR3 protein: CASRDGTEAFF
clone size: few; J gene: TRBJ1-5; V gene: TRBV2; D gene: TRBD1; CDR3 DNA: TGTGCCAGCAGTAATAACAGGGGGCCCAATCAGCCCCAGCATTTT; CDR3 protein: CASSNNRGPNQPQHF
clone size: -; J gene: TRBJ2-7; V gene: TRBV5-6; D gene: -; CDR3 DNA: TGTGCCAGCAGCACTCCCTCCGGGGGATGGGAGTACTTC; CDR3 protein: CASSTPSGGWEYF
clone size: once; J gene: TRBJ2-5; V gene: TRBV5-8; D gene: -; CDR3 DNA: TGTGCCAGCAGCTTGGCCTCCACGTTGGAGACCCAGTACTTC; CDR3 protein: CASSLASTLETQYF